This T cell receptor beta chain was retrieved from a study of T cells in Graves' hyperthyroidism and ophthalmopathy. Germline CDR1 is SGHDN and CDR2 is FVKESK. With 4 bases clipped from V and 8 bases from J, the junction kept 6 bases outside the gene matches. This CDR3 is built from 13 residues. The study's findings and limits: Ophthalmopathy was distinguished from stable hyperthyroidism by 13 V-J signatures. The model foresaw ophthalmopathy a median 6.5 months prior to onset.

Amplified TCR beta CDR3 regions derived from RNA transcripts. HTBI primers were the set used in a first-round RT-PCR of the TCR CDR3. Each CDR3 protein gets one entry after TCRdb re-called the multiplex PCR reads with MiXCR. This sample has some 740,000 distinct CDR3 sequences, with roughly 15% found just once. Uncontrolled infection, other autoimmune disease, pregnancy and lactation each barred patients from inclusion. PBMCs came from about 10 ml fresh peripheral blood. This clonotype was observed many times. What it binds is unknown. The source material was blood. The TCR was taken from a woman between 18 and 29 years old with Graves' hyperthyroidism. The chain has TRBV14 and TRBJ2-7; 9 nucleotides align to TRBD2. CDR3 nucleotides: TGTGCCAGCAGCCCTGGGACTAGCCGTAAGCAGTACTTC. Its translation is CASSPGTSRKQYF. The whole variable domain, remainder taken from reference TRBV14 and TRBJ2-7, is EAGVTQFPSHSVIEKGQTVTLRCDPISGHDNLYWYRRVMGKEIKFLLHFVKESKQDESGMPNNRFLAERTGGTYSTLKVQPAELEDSGVYFCASSPGTSRKQYFGPGTRLTVT.